The rows below give T cell receptor beta chains drawn from one sample of a study of cytomegalovirus exposure and HLA in healthy donors. Measured with immunoSEQ multiplex PCR; TCRdb has only the in-frame clones, and not every one. The sample includes around 200,000 clones, roughly four fifths of them seen just once. Specimen: PBMCs. The receptors here all came from a woman aged 25 to 39 in good health and CMV-seropositive. Each CDR3 is given with its conserved first and last residue. Fields, in order: V gene, D gene, clone size, J gene, CDR3 DNA, CDR3 protein. D genes are given only for firm matches. The listing skips clone size in some rows; elsewhere it reads once, few, many or a size class.

TRBV7-9	TRBD2	once	TRBJ2-7	TGTGCCAGCAGCTTAAGCAGCGGGAGGGTCCACGAGCAGTACTTC	CASSLSSGRVHEQYF
TRBV5-4	TRBD1	NA	TRBJ1-2	TGTGCCAGCAGCTTGGTTGAAGGGGGCGAAGGCTACACCTTC	CASSLVEGGEGYTF
TRBV5-1	NA	NA	TRBJ2-1	TGCGCCAGCAGCTTGGGGGCCCCAGGCTATTGGTCTGGTGAGCAGTTCTTC	CASSLGAPGYWSGEQFF
TRBV10-3	NA	few	TRBJ1-5	TGTGCCATCAGGGAGACAGGTCCCAATCAGCCCCAGCATTTT	CAIRETGPNQPQHF
TRBV9	NA	NA	TRBJ2-1	TGTGCCAGCAGCGTAGTTCCCTTAGGGGATAATGAGCAGTTCTTC	CASSVVPLGDNEQFF
TRBV20-1	NA	NA	TRBJ1-2	TGCAGTGCTAGTATCGGGGATGGCTACACCTTC	CSASIGDGYTF
TRBV5-8	NA	NA	TRBJ1-2	TGTGCCAGCAGCCTCGACAGGACCTATGGCTACACCTTC	CASSLDRTYGYTF
TRBV4-2	TRBD2	few	TRBJ2-3	TGTGCCAGCAACAAGTGGGGAGGGCCGGGCACAGATACGCAGTATTTT	CASNKWGGPGTDTQYF
TRBV4-1	NA	NA	TRBJ1-1	TGCGCCAGCAGCCCCAAGATGGTACAGGGCCGAAAAGCTTTCTTT	CASSPKMVQGRKAFF
TRBV15	TRBD1	NA	TRBJ1-4	TGTGCCACCAGCAGTGTAGTGACAGGGATGAATGAAAAACTGTTTTTT	CATSSVVTGMNEKLFF
TRBV7-9	NA	NA	TRBJ1-3	TGTGCCATCACCCCGGTGGCTGGAAACACCATATATTTT	CAITPVAGNTIYF
TRBV19	TRBD1	NA	TRBJ2-2	TGTGCCAGTAGTACCCACAGGGGATCCCCGGCTTATAACACCGGGGAGCTGTTTTTT	CASSTHRGSPAYNTGELFF
TRBV30	NA	NA	TRBJ2-1	TGTGCCTGGATCAAGACCACAGGGAAGGGCGTCCGTGAGCAGTTCTTC	CAWIKTTGKGVREQFF
TRBV5-1	NA	NA	TRBJ2-1	TGCGCCAGCAGCCCGCGGGGCGGGCTAGGGAACAATGAGCAGTTCTTC	CASSPRGGLGNNEQFF
TRBV6-1	NA	NA	TRBJ1-5	TGTGCCAGCAGTGCCCGGGGGGGCCAGGCTTGGCCCCAGCATTTT	CASSARGGQAWPQHF
TRBV4-3	NA	few	TRBJ2-2	TGCGCCAGCAGCCAAGTGTCAGGGACCGGGGAGCTGTTTTTT	CASSQVSGTGELFF
TRBV5-1	TRBD1	NA	TRBJ2-4	TGCGCCAGCAGCTCCACTCCAGGGGGCGGTGGAGACATTCAGTACTTC	CASSSTPGGGGDIQYF
TRBV9	NA	NA	TRBJ2-7	TGTGCCAGCAGCCCCGCCGACAGCTACGAGCAGTACTTC	CASSPADSYEQYF
TRBV6-5	NA	NA	TRBJ1-6	TGTGCCGCGGGGCCCGAATCTTATTCACCCCTCCACTTT	CAAGPESYSPLHF
TRBV9	NA	NA	TRBJ2-3	TGTGCCAGCAGCGTGGGCGACGATACGCAGTATTTT	CASSVGDDTQYF
TRBV4-3	TRBD2	NA	TRBJ2-7	TGCGCCAGCAGCCAAGGCGGGGGTTACGAGCAGTACTTC	CASSQGGGYEQYF
TRBV7-2	NA	NA	TRBJ1-6	TGTGCCAGCAGCTTAGAAGAGTTTTCACCCCTCCACTTT	CASSLEEFSPLHF
TRBV6-5	NA	NA	TRBJ1-1	TGTGCCAGCAGCAATTGGGGGGAGAACACTGAAGCTTTCTTT	CASSNWGENTEAFF
TRBV7-2	TRBD2	NA	TRBJ2-7	TGTGCCAGCAGCTTTCTGGAGCCGGGACTAGTGAGCGAGCAGTACTTC	CASSFLEPGLVSEQYF
TRBV9	NA	NA	TRBJ1-5	TGTGCCAGCAGCGTATCCCCCGAGCAGCCCCAGCATTTT	CASSVSPEQPQHF
TRBV6-1	NA	few	TRBJ1-1	TGTGCCAGCAGGGAAACAGGGTACACTGAAGCTTTCTTT	CASRETGYTEAFF
TRBV9	NA	NA	TRBJ2-1	TGTGCCAGCAGCGTGGCTTTCACAGTGGGGGCAGGGGCCTACAATGAGCAGTTCTTC	CASSVAFTVGAGAYNEQFF
TRBV4-3	NA	NA	TRBJ2-5	TGCGCCAGCAGCCTGGCCCATAAAGAGACCCAGTACTTC	CASSLAHKETQYF
TRBV7-9	TRBD1	few	TRBJ1-2	TGTGCCAGCAGCACCGAACAGGGGGACTATGGCTACACCTTC	CASSTEQGDYGYTF
TRBV9	TRBD1	NA	TRBJ1-4	TGTGCCAGCAGCGAAGACAGGGGGCGCGAAAAACTGTTTTTT	CASSEDRGREKLFF
TRBV7-6	TRBD2	NA	TRBJ2-7	TGTGCCAGCAGCCCGGCTAGCGGGGGCTCCTACGAGCAGTACTTC	CASSPASGGSYEQYF
TRBV9	TRBD2	NA	TRBJ2-6	TGTGCCAGCAGCGGAGGAACTAGCGGGAGAAGTGGGGCCAACGTCCTGACTTTC	CASSGGTSGRSGANVLTF
TRBV19	TRBD2	NA	TRBJ2-7	TGTGCCAGTAGTATGGGGACTAGCGGCACCTACGAGCAGTACTTC	CASSMGTSGTYEQYF
TRBV7-2	TRBD1	NA	TRBJ1-4	TGTGCCAGCAGCTTAACTGGACAGGAAAATGAAAAACTGTTTTTT	CASSLTGQENEKLFF
TRBV7-9	TRBD1	few	TRBJ2-1	TGTGCCAGCAGTGGTAGCCGGGACAGTGGCTCTGAGCAGTTCTTC	CASSGSRDSGSEQFF
TRBV28	NA	NA	TRBJ2-7	TGTGCCAGCAGTCCCTGGGGGTGGGGGCAAACCTACGAGCAGTACTTC	CASSPWGWGQTYEQYF
TRBV10-3	TRBD1	NA	TRBJ1-1	TGTGCCATCAGAGCCGGGACAGGGAAGATCTTGAACACTGAAGCTTTCTTT	CAIRAGTGKILNTEAFF
TRBV18	NA	once	TRBJ1-2	TGTGCCAGCTCACCGCTCCTTGGAGAGCATGGCTACACCTTC	CASSPLLGEHGYTF